This passage covers 24 T cell receptor beta chains from one sample sequenced in a study of naive and memory T cell subsets (dated by TCRdb to 2015 to 2018). The library was generated by UMI-ligation and nested PCR. TCRdb lists the instrument as Illumina MiSeq. The beta constant-region primer was an equimolar mix of two oligonucleotides covering both TRBC1 and TRBC2. TCRdb trimmed public reads at Q25 via fastp, called clones via MiXCR and kept in-frame beta chains. Each CDR3 protein appears once, grouped with its most common genes and DNA. The sample table lists roughly 140,000 distinct CDR3 sequences, 15% to 20% of them with a count of one. Clones ranked in the top ten supply about 0.13% of the sample. Sequences were obtained from naive CD4+ T cells from blood. The sample's cell subset or site, from its label and the paper: naive T cells, CD45RA high CD27+. The origin of the receptors is a human donor in good health.

CDR3 sequence reads: CASSRVSLATRTPDTQYF. In nucleotides, the CDR3 is TGCGCCAGCAGTCGGGTTAGTTTGGCGACTAGAACGCCAGATACGCAGTATTTT. The J gene is TRBJ2-3, the V gene TRBV23-1; D may be TRBD2 (6 bases). TRBV23-1 is given ORF status, its function remaining uncertain. V was clipped by 4 bases and J by 4 bases, with 24 bases between them. The CDR3 runs to 18 residues.

The chain combines TRBV4-1 with TRBJ2-1; D is ambiguous. CDR1 is MGHRA and CDR2 is YSYEKL in the germline V gene. This CDR3 has 15 amino acids. Trimming cost V 4 bases and J 7 bases, with 17 bases left between them. This CDR3 is CASSPSPGIVNEQFF. The CDR3 coding sequence is TGCGCCAGCAGCCCCTCACCAGGTATCGTAAATGAGCAGTTCTTC.

V gene TRBV6-6 combines with J gene TRBJ2-1, with TRBD2 identical over 11 bases. In germline, CDR1 is MNHNY, CDR2 SVGAGI (reference sequence). Trimming at V came to 4 bases and at J to 4 bases, leaving 3 bases not matched to a gene. The CDR3 loop spans 15 amino acids. CDR3 coding DNA: TGTGCCAGCAGTTCTGGACTAGCGGGTTACAATGAGCAGTTCTTC. Translated, it gives CASSSGLAGYNEQFF.

Here the CDR3 DNA reads TGTGCCAGCAGTTACCAGAGGAATTCACCCCTCCACTTT. Residues: CASSYQRNSPLHF. The chain links TRBV6-5 to TRBJ1-6; D gene unclear. The germline V gene has CDR1 MNHEY and CDR2 SVGAGI. Trimming took 2 bases from V and 7 from J, leaving 6 bases between them. The CDR3 length is 13 residues.

To note about this clonotype: The missing conserved phenylalanine or tryptophan at the end of this CDR3 makes a read error likely. V and J are TRBV28 and TRBJ1-1; no reliable D call. V lost 7 bases to trimming and J lost 8 bases, with 23 bases between them. The CDR3 spans 15 residues. Germline V lookup: CDR1 MDHEN, CDR2 SYDVKM. The chain's CDR3 is CASTTPSPTLWEAFS. The DNA for the CDR3 is TGTGCCAGCACTACACCGAGCCCTACGCTATGGGAAGCTTTCTCT.

The genes are TRBV28 and TRBJ2-7, with D perhaps assigned TRBD1 or TRBD2 (5 bases each). Looked up from germline, CDR1 is MDHEN and CDR2 is SYDVKM. The CDR3 has 14 residues. The V end was cut by 11 bases, the J end by 5 bases, with 22 bases between. This chain's CDR3 is CALGSMGVFHEQYF. The CDR3 DNA reads TGTGCCCTTGGGAGTATGGGGGTTTTCCACGAGCAGTACTTC.

This clonotype was seen at least ten times. The chain carries TRBV14 and TRBJ2-5, with no clear D. This CDR3 contains 15 residues. Per germline, CDR1 SGHDN and CDR2 FVKESK. V dropped 2 bases and J dropped 3 bases, with 13 bases sitting between them. CDR3: CASSQLLSAKETQYF. The CDR3, as DNA: TGTGCCAGCAGCCAACTTTTGTCGGCCAAAGAGACCCAGTACTTC.

This clonotype was observed a handful of times. The chain recombines TRBV7-2 with TRBJ2-5; 8 bases match TRBD2. In germline, CDR1 is SGHTA, CDR2 FQGNSA. CDR3 size: 15 residues. Germline trimming cut 2 bases from V and 3 bases from J; bases unmatched to any gene: 5. In DNA, the CDR3 is TGTGCCAGCAGCTTACGCGGGAGGAGGGAAGAGACCCAGTACTTC. Translating it yields CASSLRGRREETQYF.

This clonotype was seen a few times. The CDR3 coding sequence is TGTGCCAGCCGACGGGAGGGGTACAATGAGCAGTTCTTC. It is translated as CASRREGYNEQFF. The rearrangement uses TRBV7-9 and TRBJ2-1; 8 bases line up with TRBD2. In germline, CDR1 is SEHNR, CDR2 FQNEAQ (reference sequence). This CDR3 has 13 residues. The V segment lost 8 bases and the J segment 4 bases; nucleotides outside the gene matches: 4.

This clonotype was recorded a few times. The J gene is TRBJ2-5, the V gene TRBV20-1, with D unresolved. The germline CDR1 and CDR2 sequences are DFQATT and SNEGSKA (reference sequence). V lost 2 bases and J 4 bases, leaving 11 bases between the germline ends. This CDR3 comprises 13 residues. The CDR3 loop reads CSARYGSGETQYF. In DNA form, the CDR3 reads TGCAGTGCTAGATATGGAAGTGGAGAGACCCAGTACTTC.

This clonotype was recorded a few times. V gene TRBV28 combines with J gene TRBJ2-4, with D perhaps TRBD1 (5 bases). The CDR3 totals 18 residues. V gave up 4 bases and J gave up 0 bases, with 19 bases separating them. Looked up from germline, CDR1 is MDHEN and CDR2 is SYDVKM. The CDR3 DNA reads as TGTGCCAGCAGTTCAGCCCAGGGATTCGGGCTAGCCAAAAACATTCAGTACTTC. Amino acids: CASSSAQGFGLAKNIQYF.

Ten or more counts support this clonotype. This chain uses TRBV3-1 with TRBJ2-5; D not resolved. Germline V lookup: CDR1 LGHDT, CDR2 YNNKEL (reference sequence). The CDR3 runs to 12 residues. Trimming removed 2 bases at V and 4 bases at J, with 5 bases between. The CDR3 protein is CASSQFLETQYF. Here the CDR3 DNA reads TGTGCCAGCAGCCAATTTCTAGAGACCCAGTACTTC.

This clonotype has ten or more counts. The CDR3 is CASSQDPVGTYEQYF. The DNA for the CDR3 is TGTGCCAGCAGCCAAGATCCTGTGGGGACTTACGAGCAGTACTTC. The V call is TRBV3-1, the J call TRBJ2-7; a possible D gene is TRBD2 (6 bases). V was trimmed by 0 bases and J by 4 bases, leaving 13 bases between them. In germline, CDR1 is LGHDT, CDR2 YNNKEL (reference sequence). This CDR3 comprises 15 residues.

This clonotype was picked up a small number of times. The rearrangement uses TRBV19 and TRBJ2-1; TRBD2 matches 12 bases. The CDR3 is 16 amino acids. The ends lost 9 bases at V and 7 bases at J; junction bases unmatched: 13. In germline, CDR1 is LNHDA, CDR2 SQIVND (reference sequence). CDR3 DNA sequence: TGTGCCAGAAGGACCGGGACTAGCGGGTCCCAAAATGAGCAGTTCTTC. It translates to CARRTGTSGSQNEQFF.

There are a few counts of this clonotype. V is TRBV5-1 and J is TRBJ2-5, with D perhaps TRBD1 or TRBD2 (5 bases each). The germline V gene encodes CDR1 SGHRS and CDR2 YFSETQ. Trimming removed 4 bases from V and 2 bases from J, with 9 bases in between. The CDR3 extends over 13 amino acids. CDR3 region: CASSLREQETQYF. The DNA for the CDR3 is TGCGCCAGCAGCCTCAGGGAGCAAGAGACCCAGTACTTC.

The chain recombines TRBV19 with TRBJ2-2, with D tentatively TRBD1 or TRBD2 (5 bases each). The V gene's germline CDR1 is LNHDA and CDR2 SQIVND (reference sequence). This CDR3 is built from 14 residues. V lost 7 bases and J lost 4, with 13 bases in between. CDR3 nucleotides: TGTGCCAGTATACCGGGACGACGCACCGGGGAGCTGTTTTTT. It translates to CASIPGRRTGELFF.

This clonotype was seen a few times. V and J are TRBV7-8 and TRBJ2-1; 7 positions match TRBD2. Germline assignment: CDR1 SGHVS and CDR2 FQNEAQ. The CDR3 consists of 14 residues. Trimming cost V 5 bases and J 10 bases; bases outside gene matches: 11. The chain's CDR3 is CASSDAGTTREQFF. As DNA, the CDR3 is TGTGCCAGCAGCGACGCCGGGACTACGCGCGAGCAGTTCTTC.

This clonotype was picked up a small number of times. V usage is TRBV18 and J usage is TRBJ2-7; 10 positions agree with TRBD1. The germline CDR1 and CDR2 sequences are KGHSH and LQKENI. V gave up 6 bases and J gave up 6 bases; unmatched junction bases: 8. The CDR3 totals 14 residues. The CDR3 loop reads CASSQGQGYLEQYF. In DNA form, the CDR3 reads TGTGCCAGCTCCCAGGGACAGGGGTATCTCGAGCAGTACTTC.

The chain uses TRBV6-2 or TRBV6-3 and TRBJ2-3; D is perhaps TRBD2 (6 bases). V was clipped by 5 bases and J by 0 bases, with 15 bases between them. This CDR3 is built from 16 residues. Germline V lookup: CDR1 MNHEY, CDR2 SVGEGT. CDR3 DNA sequence: TGTGCCAGCAGTGCTCGGAGGGAGCCTAGCACAGATACGCAGTATTTT. Translating gives CASSARREPSTDTQYF.

The rearrangement links TRBV4-1 to TRBJ2-7; TRBD2 matches 10 bases. Trimming took 2 bases from V and 2 from J; bases not matched to a gene: 6. The CDR3 is made up of 16 amino acids. Germline loops: CDR1 MGHRA, CDR2 YSYEKL. CDR3 nucleotides: TGCGCCAGCAGCCAAACTACTAGCGGGAAAGCCTACGAGCAGTACTTC. Residues: CASSQTTSGKAYEQYF.

This clonotype was seen only a few times. V usage is TRBV19 and J usage is TRBJ1-2, with 10 bases matching TRBD1. The CDR3 is 14 amino acids. Germline values: CDR1 LNHDA, CDR2 SQIVND (reference sequence). J lost 5 bases, V lost 6 bases, and 6 bases had no gene match. CDR3 in DNA: TGTGCCAGTAGCCCGGACAGGGGGAAGTATGGCTACACCTTC. Encoded protein: CASSPDRGKYGYTF.

The rearrangement joins TRBV29-1 to TRBJ2-7; either TRBD1 or TRBD2 may fit D (5 bases each). The CDR3 runs to 13 residues. The germline CDR1 and CDR2 sequences are SQVTM and ANQGSEA. The V end lost 2 bases, the J end lost 2 bases, and 10 bases lay between the germline ends. The CDR3 loop reads CSVEQGPPYEQYF. The CDR3 DNA sequence: TGCAGCGTTGAACAGGGACCGCCCTACGAGCAGTACTTC.

This clonotype appeared a single time. The chain uses TRBV20-1 and TRBJ2-7; 9 bases fit TRBD2. The CDR3 is 16 residues long. Germline V gene lookup returns CDR1 DFQATT and CDR2 SNEGSKA (reference sequence). J gave up 11 bases and V 1 base, and 18 bases lay outside the gene matches. CDR3 sequence (DNA): TGCAGTGCTAGAGGGCTAGCGGGACTCCCTCTGTACGACGAGTACTTC. Its protein is CSARGLAGLPLYDEYF.

This chain links TRBV3-1 with TRBJ2-7; 9 nucleotides match TRBD1. The CDR3 length is 14 residues. The V segment lost 3 bases and the J segment 5 bases; nucleotides outside the gene matches: 5. CDR1 is LGHDT, CDR2 YNNKEL, per germline (reference sequence). The CDR3 coding sequence is TGTGCCAGCAGCCACCGGACAGGGGAGAACGAGCAGTACTTC. Amino acids: CASSHRTGENEQYF.